The 18 T cell receptor beta chains in this list originate from one sample, sequenced in a study of human T cells and chemical hapten exposure. Each CDR3 protein gets one entry after TCRdb re-called the RACE reads with MiXCR. Among roughly 80,000 distinct CDR3 sequences listed, about 11% were seen once. Time point described: patch test 1, 2 weeks after DPC sensitization. The treatment here: therapeutic diphenylcyclopropenone sensitization with weekly scalp DPC. The sample consisted of whole blood, taken in connection with sensitization to the hapten diphenylcyclopropenone (DPC). All receptors derive from a woman aged 50 to 60 with alopecia areata. Some clones in this sample may be carry-over from other donors' samples.

This clonotype was seen only a few times. CDR3 sequence reads: CASSLDGQGVREQYF. The DNA of the CDR3 is TGCGCCAGCAGCTTGGACGGACAGGGTGTGCGCGAGCAGTACTTC. The gene calls are TRBV5-1 and TRBJ2-7; 8 bases agree with TRBD1. V lost 0 bases to trimming and J lost 6 bases; unmatched junction nucleotides: 8. The CDR3 consists of 15 residues. Per germline, CDR1 SGHRS and CDR2 YFSETQ.

This clonotype was observed many times. This chain links TRBV7-2 with TRBJ1-2; D is perhaps TRBD1 (5 bases). This CDR3 is built from 13 residues. Germline CDR1 reads SGHTA; CDR2 reads FQGNSA. The V end was cut by 2 bases, the J end by 5 bases, with 9 bases between. The CDR3 DNA reads TGTGCCAGCAGCTTAATAGGGACTTATGGCTACACCTTC. This encodes CASSLIGTYGYTF.

This clonotype occurred a few times. The chain recombines TRBV7-2 with TRBJ2-1; TRBD1 aligns across 7 bases. The CDR3 is 13 amino acids. V lost 6 bases and J lost 6; bases outside the gene matches: 5. Germline-derived CDR1 and CDR2 are SGHTA and FQGNSA. The CDR3 nucleotides are TGTGCCAGCAGTTTCAAGGGGGCCAATGAGCAGTTCTTC. Protein: CASSFKGANEQFF.

With regard to this clonotype: An end of the junction does not agree with germline; a read error may underlie this. The chain links TRBV3-1 to TRBJ2-1; 13 bases are shared with TRBD2. There are 16 residues in the CDR3. The germline V gene encodes CDR1 LGHDT and CDR2 YNNKEL (reference sequence). The chain's CDR3 is CASSHGLAGAVNVQFF. As DNA, the CDR3 is TGTGCCAGCAGCCATGGACTAGCGGGAGCCGTCAATGTGCAGTTCTTC.

This clonotype was detected many times. This sequence joins TRBV30 and TRBJ1-5; D gene unclear. Trimming shortened V by 0 bases and J by 1 base, and 10 bases separated the two germline ends. The CDR3 has 15 residues. CDR1 is GTSNPN and CDR2 is SVGIG in the germline V gene (reference sequence). Here the CDR3 DNA reads TGTGCCTGGAGTGTACGCGCAGCAAGCAATCAGCCCCAGCATTTT. It is translated as CAWSVRAASNQPQHF.

This clonotype turned up a few times. The chain joins TRBV18 to TRBJ1-1; D is perhaps TRBD1 (5 bases). The germline V and J ends were trimmed by 3 bases and 4 bases, with 12 bases remaining between them. There are 14 residues in the CDR3. The germline V gene has CDR1 KGHSH and CDR2 LQKENI. The CDR3: CASSPRWGGTEAFF. In DNA, the CDR3 is TGTGCCAGCTCACCCCGGTGGGGGGGCACTGAAGCTTTCTTT.

This clonotype was observed a few times. The chain joins TRBV7-6 to TRBJ2-3; D not resolved. This CDR3 contains 14 residues. Germline assignment: CDR1 SGHVS and CDR2 FNYEAQ. Trimming took off 3 bases at V and 4 bases at J, with 11 bases between the two ends. CDR3 sequence (DNA): TGTGCCAGCAGCTTCAGATTTCTCGCAGATACGCAGTATTTT. It specifies CASSFRFLADTQYF. The variable domain in full, completed from reference TRBV7-6 and TRBJ2-3, reads GAGVSQSPRYKVTKRGQDVALRCDPISGHVSLYWYRQALGQGPEFLTYFNYEAQQDKSGLPNDRFSAERPEGSISTLTIQRTEQRDSAMYRCASSFRFLADTQYFGPGTRLTVL.

CDR3 sequence reads: CASSTLSSNQPQHF. The CDR3 bases are TGTGCCAGTAGTACTTTGAGTAGCAATCAGCCCCAGCATTTT. This chain links TRBV19 with TRBJ1-5; D is uncertain. CDR1 is LNHDA, CDR2 SQIVND, per germline (reference sequence). This CDR3 is 14 amino acids long. Trimming pared 4 bases from V and 0 bases from J, leaving 7 bases between.

In this sample, this clonotype turned up many times. The chain links TRBV11-2 to TRBJ1-5, with D possibly being TRBD1 (6 bases). Trimming took 5 bases from V and 2 from J, leaving 13 bases between them. Germline CDR1 and CDR2: SGHAT and FQNNGV. CDR3 length equals 15 residues. The CDR3 is CASSATGSGNQPQHF. For the CDR3, the DNA is TGTGCCAGCAGCGCAACAGGGTCTGGCAATCAGCCCCAGCATTTT.

This clonotype was picked up many times. The chain employs TRBV27 and TRBJ2-1; TRBD1 matches at 8 bases. The CDR3 length is 15 residues. V shed 5 bases, J shed 3 bases, and the junction held 6 bases outside the gene matches. Germline V lookup: CDR1 MNHEY, CDR2 SMNVEV (reference sequence). CDR3 nucleotides: TGTGCCAGCAGTAGAACAGGGGGGAACTACAATGAGCAGTTCTTC. This translates into CASSRTGGNYNEQFF.

The sample holds a few counts of this clonotype. The V call is TRBV20-1, the J call TRBJ2-7; 9 positions agree with TRBD2. Looked up from germline, CDR1 is DFQATT and CDR2 is SNEGSKA (reference sequence). The CDR3 consists of 16 residues. V trimming: 5 bases; J trimming: 4 bases; junction bases outside the gene matches: 15. CDR3 bases: TGCAGTGCTCGAGGGAATAGCGGGAGACCTCAATACGAGCAGTACTTC. As protein: CSARGNSGRPQYEQYF.

The V and J genes are TRBV24-1 and TRBJ2-5; 9 bases align to TRBD1. J lost 4 bases, V lost 6 bases, and 2 bases had no gene match. Germline CDR1 KGHDR, CDR2 SFDVKD. There are 13 residues in the CDR3. The CDR3, as DNA: TGTGCCACCAGTCAGGGACAGGGAGAGACCCAGTACTTC. Its protein is CATSQGQGETQYF.

This clonotype was recorded at least ten times. The CDR3 here is CSVASGGETQYF. The DNA of the CDR3 is TGCAGCGTTGCGAGCGGTGGAGAGACCCAGTACTTC. The V and J genes are TRBV29-1 and TRBJ2-5, with D perhaps matching TRBD2 (5 bases). Deletions cut 4 bases from V and 4 bases from J, with 10 bases between. The V gene's germline CDR1 is SQVTM and CDR2 ANQGSEA. The CDR3 loop spans 12 amino acids.

This clonotype was found a few times. The rearrangement uses TRBV29-1 and TRBJ2-7, with unresolved D. Trimming left V 4 bases short and J 6 bases short, with 7 bases between. The CDR3 runs 10 residues. From germline, CDR1 is SQVTM and CDR2 ANQGSEA. In DNA form, the CDR3 reads TGCAGCGTTGCAGACGCCGAGCAGTACTTC. Protein sequence: CSVADAEQYF.

This clonotype was recorded a few times. The junction departs from germline at one end; a sequencing error may be responsible. The chain links TRBV7-7 to TRBJ2-7; TRBD1 might be the D (5 bases). This CDR3 has 14 residues. Germline V gene lookup returns CDR1 SSHAT and CDR2 FNYEAQ (reference sequence). The CDR3 loop is CASSLGVGTYEQYF. CDR3 nucleotides: TGTGCTAGCAGCTTAGGGGTCGGAACCTACGAGCAGTACTTC.

The rearrangement links TRBV12-3 or TRBV12-4 to TRBJ1-6; D gene unclear. The V and J ends lost 2 bases and 8 bases respectively, with 7 bases between them. There are 13 residues in the CDR3. The CDR3 spells CASSLYRDSPLHF. CDR3 DNA: TGTGCCAGCAGTTTATATAGGGATTCACCCCTCCACTTT.

This clonotype was detected many times. Written as DNA, the CDR3 is TGCAGCGTTGAAGATCCCCAGGGGGCTGTCTACGAGCAGTACTTC. It yields the protein CSVEDPQGAVYEQYF. This chain joins TRBV29-1 and TRBJ2-7, with 8 nucleotides matching TRBD1. This CDR3 spans 15 amino acids. The V and J ends lost 0 bases and 3 bases, in that order; junction bases with no gene match: 7. From germline, CDR1 is SQVTM and CDR2 ANQGSEA.

V and J are TRBV6-1 and TRBJ1-1, with D possibly matching TRBD1 (6 bases). Trimming cost V 4 bases and J 6 bases, with 24 bases left between them. In germline, CDR1 is MNHNS, CDR2 SASEGT. The CDR3 is 17 residues long. In nucleotides, the CDR3 is TGTGCCAGCAGTGGGCGGACAGTGGCCATCGTCCGCGCTGAAGCTTTCTTT. Translating gives CASSGRTVAIVRAEAFF.